These 18 T cell receptor beta chains originate from one sample sequenced in a study of control samples from healthy donors and cancer patients. Sequencing was performed with immunoSEQ multiplex PCR; in TCRdb, only in-frame clones are kept and a portion is missing. The repertoire consists of 98,000 or so clones, with about 80% occurring once and the leading ten covering under 8.5%. Sequenced material: blood. All receptors derive from a man younger than 35 in good health.

In its sample, this clone was seen a few times. The chain links TRBV19 to TRBJ1-1, with 8 bases fitting TRBD1. The trim removed 5 bases at V and 6 bases at J, leaving 8 bases unmatched. Germline CDR1 reads LNHDA; CDR2 reads SQIVND (reference sequence). The CDR3 contains 14 residues. The CDR3 DNA is TGTGCCAGTAGTCCTTACCAGGGGGCCTCTGAAGCTTTCTTT. Amino acid sequence: CASSPYQGASEAFF.

The DNA for the CDR3 is TGTGCCAGCAGCTTTACTGTGGACAGCAACTACGAGCAGTACGTC. Translated: CASSFTVDSNYEQYV. This rearrangement joins TRBV5-5 to TRBJ2-7; TRBD1 might be the D (6 bases). Germline CDR1 reads SGHKS; CDR2 reads YYEKEE (reference sequence). The CDR3 is 15 amino acids. V was pared by 2 bases and J by 3 bases, with 15 bases between.

The rearrangement links TRBV11-2 to TRBJ2-5, with 9 bases aligning to TRBD1. CDR1 is SGHAT and CDR2 is FQNNGV in the germline V gene. The CDR3 is 14 residues long. J was trimmed by 5 bases and V by 6 bases; bases with no gene match: 7. This CDR3 reads CASRPQGALETQYF. The CDR3 bases are TGTGCCAGCAGGCCACAGGGGGCCCTGGAGACCCAGTACTTC.

V is TRBV18 and J is TRBJ2-7; D is unresolved. V lost 0 bases to trimming and J lost 4 bases, with 7 bases between them. This CDR3 has 13 amino acids. Germline CDR1 and CDR2: KGHSH and LQKENI. CDR3 residues: CASSPPLNYEQYF. The CDR3 DNA is TGTGCCAGCTCACCACCGCTGAATTACGAGCAGTACTTC.

This clone has more than one count but fewer than ten. The chain is built from TRBV25-1 and TRBJ2-3, with D unresolved. The CDR3 is 10 residues long. V was pared by 5 bases and J by 5 bases, with 2 bases between. Germline-derived CDR1 and CDR2 are MGHDK and SYGVNS. CDR3 protein: CASSQDTQYF. In DNA form, the CDR3 reads TGTGCCAGCAGTCAAGATACGCAGTATTTT.

This clone was recorded only once. J is TRBJ1-1 and V is TRBV6-5, with 7 positions matching TRBD1. The germline gives CDR1 MNHEY, CDR2 SVGAGI. The CDR3 contains 15 residues. The V gene end was trimmed by 2 bases and the J gene end by 10 bases; junction bases not matched to a gene: 13. CDR3 region: CASSYGDRQGGRAFF. CDR3 bases: TGTGCCAGCAGTTACGGGGATAGACAGGGCGGGAGAGCTTTCTTT.

The rearrangement uses TRBV5-4 and TRBJ2-1; D is uncertain. The V gene lost 4 bases and the J gene lost 8 bases, with 16 bases spanning the gap. CDR3 size: 14 residues. In germline, CDR1 is SGHNT, CDR2 YYREEE (reference sequence). The DNA of the CDR3 is TGTGCCAGCAGCCCCGAATTTACTCTTGATGAGCAGTTCTTC. It encodes CASSPEFTLDEQFF.

V gene TRBV5-1 combines with J gene TRBJ2-3; tentative D call: TRBD2 (5 bases). The CDR3 is 15 amino acids. Per the germline V gene, CDR1 is SGHRS and CDR2 is YFSETQ. Trimming cost V 6 bases and J 4 bases, with 18 bases left between them. The CDR3: CASNVGGQVADTQYF. The CDR3 region has the DNA TGCGCCAGCAACGTCGGCGGGCAAGTTGCAGATACGCAGTATTTT.

V and J are TRBV24-1 and TRBJ2-3, with D perhaps TRBD2 (6 bases). V was pared by 5 bases and J by 6 bases, with 20 bases between. This CDR3 has 16 amino acids. Germline CDR1 KGHDR, CDR2 SFDVKD. The DNA of the CDR3 is TGTGCCACCAGTGTTGGTGTGGGGACTTGGGGCGATACGCAGTATTTT. Translating it yields CATSVGVGTWGDTQYF.

The V call is TRBV2, the J call TRBJ1-2, with no clear D. V lost 4 bases, J lost 2 bases, and 11 bases lay in between. The length of the CDR3 is 14 residues. Per the germline V gene, CDR1 is SNHLY and CDR2 is FYNNEI. CDR3 residues: CASSGFGHNYGYTF. CDR3 nucleotides: TGTGCCAGCAGTGGGTTCGGGCACAACTATGGCTACACCTTC. The full variable domain, with the rest looked up from reference TRBV2 and TRBJ1-2, is EPEVTQTPSHQVTQMGQEVILRCVPISNHLYFYWYRQILGQKVEFLVSFYNNEISEKSEIFDDQFSVERPDGSNFTLKIRSTKLEDSAMYFCASSGFGHNYGYTFGSGTRLTVV.

A single count supports this clone. This sequence joins TRBV19 and TRBJ1-5, with D perhaps TRBD1 (6 bases). Germline assignment: CDR1 LNHDA and CDR2 SQIVND (reference sequence). This CDR3 comprises 14 residues. Trimming took 5 bases from V and 8 from J, leaving 16 bases between them. Here the CDR3 DNA reads TGTGCCAGTAGTCGGGGGCAGGGGAGGGAGCCCCAGCATTTT. This codes for CASSRGQGREPQHF.

This clone came up once. This chain uses TRBV5-1 with TRBJ2-3; D may be TRBD2 (6 bases). V was pared by 0 bases and J by 6 bases, with 23 bases between. The CDR3 extends over 18 amino acids. Germline CDR1 SGHRS, CDR2 YFSETQ. CDR3 coding DNA: TGCGCCAGCAGCTTGGAGAGTGGGGGGTTCCTTCGAGCGGATACGCAGTATTTT. Translation: CASSLESGGFLRADTQYF.

This chain connects TRBV6-6 to TRBJ2-3, with TRBD2 as a possible D gene (6 bases). Germline values: CDR1 MNHNY, CDR2 SVGAGI (reference sequence). The ends were cut back, 5 bases at V and 6 bases at J, with 18 bases in the middle. The CDR3 loop spans 15 amino acids. The DNA for the CDR3 is TGTGCCAGCAGTCCCGGGACTTCCGCAGCGGATACGCAGTATTTT. Protein: CASSPGTSAADTQYF.

Notes on this clone: This same CDR3 is encoded by further DNA sequences in the sample. The chain joins TRBV9 to TRBJ1-2; a weak D match, TRBD1 (6 bases). The CDR3 runs to 15 residues. The V gene's germline CDR1 is SGDLS and CDR2 YYNGEE. The ends were cut back, 0 bases at V and 0 bases at J, with 9 bases in the middle. In nucleotides, the CDR3 is TGTGCCAGCAGCGTAGGGGGGCTGACTAACTATGGCTACACCTTC. Residues: CASSVGGLTNYGYTF.

The chain is built from TRBV6-5 and TRBJ1-1; TRBD1 matches 7 bases. Germline values: CDR1 MNHEY, CDR2 SVGAGI. This CDR3 comprises 11 residues. V was clipped by 6 bases and J by 7 bases; unmatched bases: 2. This CDR3 is CASRGQIEAFF. The CDR3 region has the DNA TGTGCCAGCAGGGGACAGATTGAAGCTTTCTTT.

The gene calls are TRBV7-9 and TRBJ2-1; no firm D call. Germline V gene lookup returns CDR1 SEHNR and CDR2 FQNEAQ (reference sequence). The CDR3 is 14 residues long. Trimming removed 1 base from V and 6 bases from J, with 10 bases in between. CDR3: CASSLEWARNEQFF. In DNA, the CDR3 is TGTGCCAGCAGCTTAGAGTGGGCGCGCAATGAGCAGTTCTTC.

The V and J genes are TRBV5-6 and TRBJ1-2; 9 positions match TRBD1. Germline V gene data show CDR1 as SGHDT and CDR2 as YYEEEE. CDR3 length: 17 residues. V shed 0 bases and J 4 bases; nucleotides not matched to a gene: 10. The CDR3 protein is CASSLGSPDRGLYGYTF. CDR3 coding DNA: TGTGCCAGCAGCTTGGGATCCCCGGACAGGGGCCTCTATGGCTACACCTTC.

The V gene is TRBV19, the J gene TRBJ1-6, with a possible D match to TRBD1 (5 bases). The V end was cut by 2 bases, the J end by 0 bases, with 14 bases between. The germline gives CDR1 LNHDA, CDR2 SQIVND (reference sequence). This CDR3 is built from 18 residues. CDR3 sequence: CASSIIHGTVSYNSPLHF. The CDR3 coding sequence is TGTGCCAGTAGTATAATTCACGGGACGGTCTCCTATAATTCACCCCTCCACTTT.